This T cell receptor (beta chain) is drawn from a study of blood T cells in healthy people across ages. Per sample, no less than 5 micrograms of total RNA were extracted. Only a few counts were recorded for this clonotype. Primed by a sample-barcoded 5' primer and a J-beta primer mix, a second PCR proceeded for 7 to 11 cycles. TCRdb reanalysed the 5' RACE reads using MiXCR and keeps one entry per CDR3 protein. The sample yields about 1.5 million distinct CDR3 sequences, 35% to 45% seen once. The CDR3 loop spans 13 amino acids. V lost 6 bases, J lost 1 base, and 12 bases lay in between. Germline V gene data show CDR1 as DFQATT and CDR2 as SNEGSKA (reference sequence).

The V gene is TRBV20-1, the J gene TRBJ1-1; unclear D gene. Sequencing was carried out using blood. This receptor was obtained from a woman aged 18 to 35 in good health. The CDR3, as DNA: TGCAGTGCCGGGGTGGAGGCGAACACTGAAGCTTTCTTT. This translates into CSAGVEANTEAFF.